These T cell receptor beta chains were read from a single sample in a study of blood T cell repertoires in COVID-19. Here immunoSEQ multiplex PCR was the method, and the copy in TCRdb shows in-frame clones only, minus some. Of 300,000 to 400,000 clones listed, about nine tenths are singletons. The specimen sequenced was peripheral blood. These receptors all come from a middle-aged man with active or convalescent COVID-19. Each CDR3 is given without its conserved first and last residue. Each record gives: J gene, clone size, V gene, CDR3 protein. Clone size, where shown, is once, few, many, or a class for clones that have expanded.

J gene: TRBJ1-2
clone size: NA
V gene: TRBV28
CDR3 protein: ASSFAGPLYGYT

J gene: TRBJ2-2
clone size: once
V gene: TRBV9
CDR3 protein: ASSPLTGGSGELF

J gene: TRBJ1-4
clone size: NA
V gene: TRBV28
CDR3 protein: ASSLEGAANEKLF

J gene: TRBJ2-5
clone size: NA
V gene: TRBV5-1
CDR3 protein: ASSSQGSETQY

J gene: TRBJ2-7
clone size: NA
V gene: TRBV6-5
CDR3 protein: ASSDNSGSYEQY

J gene: TRBJ2-3
clone size: NA
V gene: TRBV19
CDR3 protein: ATRKAGGRQTDTQY

J gene: TRBJ1-4
clone size: once
V gene: TRBV6-5
CDR3 protein: ASSLTGRSEKLF

J gene: TRBJ1-6
clone size: NA
V gene: TRBV19
CDR3 protein: ASTPTRGGVSSYNSPLH

J gene: TRBJ1-3
clone size: few
V gene: TRBV6-1
CDR3 protein: ASSVTGMSSGNTIY

J gene: TRBJ2-7
clone size: NA
V gene: TRBV6-5
CDR3 protein: ASSSWGEREY

J gene: TRBJ2-7
clone size: NA
V gene: TRBV21-1
CDR3 protein: ASSKGSGVDEQY

J gene: TRBJ2-3
clone size: NA
V gene: TRBV2
CDR3 protein: ASSWGSGLPTDTQY

J gene: TRBJ1-6
clone size: NA
V gene: TRBV28
CDR3 protein: ASSWEGSPLH

J gene: TRBJ2-2
clone size: NA
V gene: TRBV7-9
CDR3 protein: ASSWLQGHTGELF

J gene: TRBJ2-1
clone size: NA
V gene: TRBV4-1
CDR3 protein: ASSSRTGGNEQF

J gene: TRBJ1-3
clone size: NA
V gene: TRBV30
CDR3 protein: AWSVADTIY

J gene: TRBJ1-2
clone size: NA
V gene: TRBV5-4
CDR3 protein: ASSLSRTENYGYT

J gene: TRBJ2-7
clone size: NA
V gene: TRBV6-2/TRBV6-3
CDR3 protein: ASSYPGTIGGEQY

J gene: TRBJ1-5
clone size: NA
V gene: TRBV18
CDR3 protein: ASSSGQLGQPQH

J gene: TRBJ2-3
clone size: once
V gene: TRBV5-1
CDR3 protein: ASSELAGGPPITDTQY

J gene: TRBJ2-1
clone size: once
V gene: TRBV28
CDR3 protein: ASRLAGGNEQF

J gene: TRBJ2-1
clone size: NA
V gene: TRBV19
CDR3 protein: ASSRSTPYNEQF

J gene: TRBJ2-1
clone size: NA
V gene: TRBV18
CDR3 protein: ASSRTAGWNEQF

J gene: TRBJ2-5
clone size: NA
V gene: TRBV28
CDR3 protein: ACRATGTQY

J gene: TRBJ2-3
clone size: NA
V gene: TRBV29-1
CDR3 protein: SVPGQGKTDTQY

J gene: TRBJ1-1
clone size: NA
V gene: TRBV28
CDR3 protein: ASSIGQMNTEAF

J gene: TRBJ1-2
clone size: NA
V gene: TRBV6-5
CDR3 protein: ASTDDRGSYGYT

J gene: TRBJ2-1
clone size: NA
V gene: TRBV7-3
CDR3 protein: ASSLGGTTDNEQF

J gene: TRBJ1-1
clone size: NA
V gene: TRBV20-1
CDR3 protein: SSRGNTEAF

J gene: TRBJ1-1
clone size: once
V gene: TRBV5-1
CDR3 protein: ASSLAGVRMNTEAF

J gene: TRBJ1-2
clone size: NA
V gene: TRBV9
CDR3 protein: ASSPRGGVPGYT

J gene: TRBJ2-5
clone size: NA
V gene: TRBV6-2/TRBV6-3
CDR3 protein: ASSYSLAGGRQETQY

J gene: TRBJ1-1
clone size: once
V gene: TRBV19
CDR3 protein: ASSIASNTEAF

J gene: TRBJ2-7
clone size: once
V gene: TRBV5-1
CDR3 protein: ASSLLGQGPYEQY

J gene: TRBJ2-7
clone size: NA
V gene: TRBV7-3
CDR3 protein: ASSPGLAGVREQY

J gene: TRBJ1-1
clone size: NA
V gene: TRBV5-1
CDR3 protein: ASSEGTGPNTEAF

J gene: TRBJ1-5
clone size: NA
V gene: TRBV4-2
CDR3 protein: ASSQDSGQPNQPQH

J gene: TRBJ2-1
clone size: once
V gene: TRBV6-5
CDR3 protein: ASRLAGGPGNEQF

J gene: TRBJ1-6
clone size: NA
V gene: TRBV27
CDR3 protein: ASSPRMGQGQRRSPLH

J gene: TRBJ1-4
clone size: once
V gene: TRBV19
CDR3 protein: ASSTGGTNEKLF

J gene: TRBJ2-3
clone size: NA
V gene: TRBV7-2
CDR3 protein: ASSLASLADTQY

J gene: TRBJ2-3
clone size: NA
V gene: TRBV7-2
CDR3 protein: ASSSRSGGITDTQY

J gene: TRBJ2-7
clone size: NA
V gene: TRBV28
CDR3 protein: ASSLTSYEQY

J gene: TRBJ1-5
clone size: NA
V gene: TRBV5-1
CDR3 protein: ASRPTGGTDQPQH

J gene: TRBJ2-5
clone size: few
V gene: TRBV5-4
CDR3 protein: ASSQATGEETQY

J gene: TRBJ2-3
clone size: NA
V gene: TRBV28
CDR3 protein: ASSTRTSGRVAGTDTQY

J gene: TRBJ1-2
clone size: NA
V gene: TRBV11-2
CDR3 protein: ASSLTGTGTGT

J gene: TRBJ1-5
clone size: few
V gene: TRBV5-1
CDR3 protein: ASSPTGSNQPQH

J gene: TRBJ1-5
clone size: NA
V gene: TRBV28
CDR3 protein: ASSWGQGSYQPQH

J gene: TRBJ1-5
clone size: NA
V gene: TRBV5-5
CDR3 protein: ASSLGGGHNQPQH

J gene: TRBJ1-4
clone size: NA
V gene: TRBV10-3
CDR3 protein: AISDSQGTNEKLF

J gene: TRBJ1-1
clone size: NA
V gene: TRBV5-1
CDR3 protein: ASSLAPLTGVKSMNTEAF

J gene: TRBJ2-1
clone size: once
V gene: TRBV6-5
CDR3 protein: ASRLAGGLVEQF